This TCR beta chain derives from a study of cytomegalovirus exposure and HLA in healthy donors. Findings of the study overall: A later look showed TCR association rates differing by HLA locus, highest for DRB1 and lowest for HLA-C.

PCR involved 60 Vbeta and 13 Jbeta primers. Sequencing used immunoSEQ multiplex PCR; TCRdb keeps in-frame clones, though not all of them. The sample consists of fewer than 150,000 clones, about 78% of them appearing once. CDR1 and CDR2 (germline): LNHDA, SQIVND (reference sequence). The CDR3 spans 16 residues. Trimming took 1 base from V and 1 from J; bases not matched to a gene: 3. On this clone itself: Its cognate antigen is unknown.

Specimen: PBMCs. V gene TRBV19 combines with J gene TRBJ2-4; 8 nucleotides match TRBD2. This receptor was identified in a male donor in good health and CMV-seronegative. The CDR3 region has the DNA TGTGCCAGTAGTATAGCCTCGGGGGGGGCCAAAAACATTCAGTACTTC. Translating it yields CASSIASGGAKNIQYF.